What follows describes a single T cell receptor (beta chain). This clone has a handful of counts. The antigen it recognizes is unknown. No base-level quality is on record; no much larger clone is a single base apart. The TCRbeta CDR3 regions were amplified in a multiplexed two-step PCR with Vbeta-specific forward primers and Jbeta-specific reverse primers. TCRbeta libraries were sequenced on an Illumina instrument through the immunoSEQ service. The original pipeline was this. IMGT annotation was used to assign V, D and J genes, and synthetic CDR3 analogues were used to correct the counts for multiplex PCR bias. The immunoSEQ Analyzer calculated repertoire clonality as one minus the normalized Shannon entropy. Clonal expansion was defined using Fisher's exact test with Benjamini-Hochberg false discovery rate control and a two-tailed threshold of P<0.01. Imported from immuneACCESS, the table was reduced by TCRdb to in-frame sequences with V and J called. These copies leave out some clones; in studies compared against another copy, an unresolved V gene accounts for under half, and the cause of the remainder is not known. V and J calls and clone size follow that table, whereas D and trimming were derived from the DNA. Within this sample are 13,000 or so clones, with around 62% of them counted one time only. The top ten clones comprise 0.9% to 1.5% of the sample.

Sorted T cell subsets were CFSE-labeled and co-cultured for around five days with allogeneic regulatory or mature dendritic cells at a 1:10 DC:T ratio. FACS was used to sort CD4+ or CD8+ cells into naive T cells, defined as CD45RA+, and memory T cells, defined as CD45RO+. The T cells used for TCR sequencing were obtained from two healthy control subjects. The Qiagen DNeasy Blood & Tissue Kit was used for extraction of genomic DNA. The sample belongs to a study of regulatory dendritic cells for organ transplantation (dated by TCRdb to about 2017). Broadly, across the study: Regulatory dendritic cells were generated from monocytes cultured with vitamin D3 on days 0 and 4 and IL-10 on day 4. Before and after allostimulation with regulatory or mature dendritic cells, TCRbeta repertoires were sequenced from sorted naive and memory CD4+ and CD8+ T cells. To evaluate the response of the DCs to a potent maturation-inducing agent, LPS was added to DC cultures on day 6. General study outcomes and caveats: Sequencing was done in only a couple of subjects, and the authors reported considerable heterogeneity between individuals in the alloreactive memory CD8+ T cell pool. Naive CD4+ and CD8+ T cells showed highly diverse repertoires, whereas memory cells were less diverse and memory CD8+ cells were the most oligoclonal. Among the resting subsets, memory CD8+ T cells contained the most alloreactive TCR clonotypes. In both subjects, allostimulation led to expansion of memory CD8+ clones, although regulatory dendritic cells appeared to cause more limited expansion than mature dendritic cells did.

According to the germline V gene (reference sequence), CDR1 reads LNHDA and CDR2 reads SQIVND. Its CDR3 holds 12 amino acids, cysteine through phenylalanine. The CDR3 DNA has 36 bases and is translated from base 1. The V end loses 5 bases and the J end loses 6 bases, and a stretch of 8 bases separates them. The origin of this receptor is a human donor in good health. The sequence joins TRBV19 to TRBJ2-1, with an unclear D gene assignment. Sequencing was done on a sample of naive CD8+ T cells from blood cultured with dendritic cells. This specimen's cell subset or site label, interpreted: CD45RA+ naive T cells. The CDR3 sequence is CASSPAVNEQFF. The DNA reads as follows: TGTGCCAGTAGTCCCGCAGTCAATGAGCAGTTCTTC. With all but the CDR3 taken from the reference TRBV19 and TRBJ2-1 genes, the full variable domain is: DGGITQSPKYLFRKEGQNVTLSCEQNLNHDAMYWYRQDPGQGLRLIYYSQIVNDFQKGDIAEGYSVSREKKESFPLTVTSAQKNPTAFYLCASSPAVNEQFFGPGTRLTVL.